This T cell receptor beta chain originates from a study of beta chain features in type 1 diabetes (dated by TCRdb to between 2018 and 2020). As for the study more broadly: No differences in mean age, gender distribution, total cell number or subset yield were found between patients and healthy donors. In the study, recently diagnosed type 1 diabetes patients and matched healthy donors were compared on the TCRB repertoires of their sorted circulating CD4+ T cell subsets. A total of 90 million to 140 million sorted cells were examined across all samples, and RNA yield correlated strongly with the number of cells per subset. Regulatory and stem cell-like memory subsets were obtained from only 8 patients and about eight healthy donors, while naive and central memory subsets were obtained from all 28 donors.

Here V drops 5 bases and J drops 1 base, and the junction holds 8 bases not matched to any gene. The cysteine opens and the phenylalanine closes a CDR3 of 16 amino acids. CDR3 DNA only is kept here, 48 bases in frame from base 1. The germline V gene (reference sequence) sets CDR1 to MNHNY and CDR2 to SVGAGI. Results and caveats for the whole study, not just this receptor: PCR may preferentially amplify shorter templates, but because patient and control samples were amplified and corrected together, any resulting skew would affect both groups equally. HLA sub-analyses involved small numbers of individuals, so any influence of HLA type on TCRB rearrangement remained unresolved. Fewer insertions and more nucleotide deletions at VDJ recombination sites were observed in patients with type 1 diabetes, implying thymic rearrangement abnormalities. In all four CD4+ subsets, TCRB CDR3 length was moderately but significantly shorter in type 1 diabetes patients. Because cDNA was sequenced instead of genomic DNA, highly expressing activated cells could be over-represented, though the groups showed no difference in activation or CD3 levels. Naive, central memory and regulatory TCRB repertoires appeared more similar among patients than among healthy donors.

This clone showed up just a few times. Its antigen specificity is not known. Base qualities are not provided; no much larger clone lies one nucleotide away. Each donor gave one peripheral blood draw, averaging roughly 100 mL, which was collected into heparinised tubes. Using a panel that included CD45RO, CCR7, CD25, CD127, CD95 and CD27, naive, central memory, regulatory and stem cell-like memory CD4+ T cells were sorted on a BD FACSAria II. Purity was above 95% for every sorted population. PBMCs were isolated right away by Lymphoprep density gradient centrifugation and were stained directly, without culture. So that batch effects would be minimized, each experiment stained and sorted samples in pairs, pairing one healthy donor with one patient. The entire amount of isolated RNA was reverse transcribed using the High Capacity cDNA Reverse Transcription Kit, so the sequenced TCRB transcripts were expressed ones. Deep immunoSEQ sequencing was applied to naive, central memory and regulatory T cell samples, giving an average of roughly 3.5 million total reads per sample. After sorted cells were lysed in RLT buffer, RNA was extracted with DNase-treated RNeasy Micro or Mini kits, with the choice depending on cell number. To prevent cross-contamination, each cell subset was processed individually, whereas patient and healthy donor samples were processed jointly. Using the immunoSEQ multiplex PCR, TCRB sequences were amplified from cDNA into 87-bp fragments spanning the CDR3 region. Sequencing of the amplicons was performed on the Illumina HiSeq platform. In the source study's methods: Synthetic template baselines were used to correct PCR bias computationally, reads within Hamming distance 2 were collapsed together, and singletons that could not be merged were discarded. Reads were aligned against IMGT to assign V, D and J genes, CDR3 length and insertions or deletions at six rearrangement sites. Clonotype counts were normalized to sorted cell number within each subset before computing true diversity and Gini coefficients with the tcR R package. Repertoire sharing was quantified using the overlap coefficient calculated on TCRB nucleotide sequences. As a proxy for the pre-selection repertoire, out-of-frame TCRB sequences from naive cells were analyzed. The source is immuneACCESS, and TCRdb retained only in-frame sequences with V and J called. Part of the clones is not carried over; for the studies checked, unresolved V genes explain less than half of this, and the remainder is unexplained. The V and J calls and clone size were taken over from that table, and D and trimming were inferred from the DNA. The sample data list some 500,000 clones, and over 10% of these were observed just once. Over 0.035% of the sample is taken by the ten largest.

The sample consisted of naive CD4+ T cells from blood. Read against the paper, the sample's cell subset or site label means: true naive CD4+ T cells. The chain is encoded by TRBV6-6 joined to TRBJ2-5; TRBD2 aligns with 9 central bases. This TCR derives from a woman between 18 and 29 years old in good health. The base sequence is TGTGCCAGCAGTCTAGGTCTAGCGGGGTTCCAAGAGACCCAGTACTTC. Its coded protein is CASSLGLAGFQETQYF.